These T cell receptor beta chains were read from a single sample in a study of blood T cell repertoires in COVID-19. The assay was immunoSEQ multiplex PCR, and TCRdb's table has in-frame clones only and misses some. The top ten clones hold about 10% of a sample with about 140,000 clones, 85% to 90% of them seen once. Material: peripheral blood. Every receptor here comes from a man aged 50-60 years with active or convalescent COVID-19. CDR3s include the opening cysteine and the closing phenylalanine or tryptophan. D genes are given only for firm matches. Not all rows give a size; the values are once, few, many and, for expanded clones, a class.

j_call clone_size d_call v_call cdr3_aa cdr3_nt
TRBJ1-1 once TRBD1 TRBV29-1 CSVRQGNTEAFF TGCAGCGTACGACAGGGGAACACTGAAGCTTTCTTT
TRBJ1-6 . . TRBV7-2 CASSSTGSPLHF TGTGCCAGCAGCTCGACCGGGTCACCCCTCCACTTT
TRBJ1-2 . . TRBV14 CASSQWRVSYGYTF TGTGCCAGCAGCCAATGGCGGGTCAGCTATGGCTACACCTTC
TRBJ2-5 . TRBD2 TRBV9 CASSVGLAALQETQYF TGTGCCAGCAGCGTTGGACTAGCAGCCCTCCAAGAGACCCAGTACTTC
TRBJ2-1 . TRBD2 TRBV6-5 CASTPSGGYNEQFF TGTGCCAGCACACCTAGCGGGGGGTACAATGAGCAGTTCTTC
TRBJ1-1 . TRBD1 TRBV5-1 CASSARTGGLVFEAFF TGCGCCAGCAGCGCCAGGACAGGGGGCCTCGTTTTTGAAGCTTTCTTT
TRBJ1-6 . TRBD1 TRBV27 CATWTGPGFGNSPLHF TGTGCCACCTGGACAGGGCCGGGGTTTGGTAATTCACCCCTCCACTTT
TRBJ1-4 . . TRBV5-1 CASSLLGRGRANEKLFF TGCGCCAGCAGCTTGCTCGGGAGGGGCAGAGCTAATGAAAAACTGTTTTTT
TRBJ2-1 . . TRBV7-8 CASSLSPTTFGDEQFF TGTGCCAGCAGCTTAAGTCCGACTACCTTCGGGGATGAGCAGTTCTTC
TRBJ2-1 few . TRBV7-9 CASSRLMVGSYNEQFF TGTGCCAGCAGCCGACTCATGGTCGGCTCCTACAATGAGCAGTTCTTC
TRBJ1-1 . . TRBV27 CASSLVASGRPGTEAFF TGTGCCAGCAGTTTAGTAGCGTCAGGGAGGCCGGGCACTGAAGCTTTCTTT
TRBJ2-6 . . TRBV18 CASSPPRNSGANVLTF TGTGCCAGCTCACCACCCAGAAACTCTGGGGCCAACGTCCTGACTTTC
TRBJ1-6 . . TRBV6-5 CASSVRWDNSPLHF TGTGCCAGCAGCGTCAGGTGGGATAATTCACCCCTCCACTTT
TRBJ2-1 few TRBD2 TRBV29-1 CSVDTSGVYNEQFF TGCAGCGTCGACACTAGCGGAGTATACAATGAGCAGTTCTTC
TRBJ1-6 . TRBD1 TRBV5-8 CASSLRQGDSPLHF TGTGCCAGCAGCTTACGACAGGGAGATTCACCCCTCCACTTT
TRBJ2-3 . TRBD1 TRBV29-1 CSVDGTGATDTQYF TGCAGCGTAGACGGGACAGGAGCCACAGATACGCAGTATTTT
TRBJ2-1 . TRBD1 TRBV7-2 CASIRDRGYEQFF TGTGCCAGCATTCGGGACAGGGGTTATGAGCAGTTCTTC
TRBJ2-3 . TRBD2 TRBV25-1 CASSEYTSGASTDTQYF TGTGCCAGCAGTGAATACACTAGCGGGGCTAGCACAGATACGCAGTATTTT
TRBJ2-1 . TRBD2 TRBV5-6 CASSDMTSGRYNEQFF TGTGCCAGCAGCGACATGACTAGCGGACGCTACAATGAGCAGTTCTTC
TRBJ1-1 . TRBD1 TRBV29-1 CSVRQGHTEAFF TGCAGCGTTCGACAGGGGCACACTGAAGCTTTCTTT
TRBJ1-5 . . TRBV4-1 CASSQDGGFQPQHF TGCGCCAGCAGCCAAGATGGAGGGTTTCAGCCCCAGCATTTT
TRBJ2-7 . TRBD2 TRBV20-1 CSASVTSQWREQYF TGCAGTGCTAGTGTGACTAGCCAATGGAGGGAGCAGTACTTC
TRBJ1-4 . TRBD1 TRBV28 CASSLQGAVEKLFF TGTGCCAGCAGTTTACAGGGGGCGGTGGAAAAACTGTTTTTT
TRBJ2-2 . . TRBV6-5 CASRPLGRGTGELFF TGTGCCAGCAGGCCCCTGGGTAGGGGGACCGGGGAGCTGTTTTTT